This section outlines one T cell receptor (beta chain) sequence together with its context. Its antigen is still unknown. Second doses that came at about 4 or about 12 weeks were put together. The table came from immunoSEQ multiplex PCR; TCRdb's copy has only in-frame clones and leaves some out. The table records 200,000 or so clones, under 95% of them present only once. The data stem from a study of T cell responses to AZD1222 COVID-19 vaccine. Broader study findings: Unmutated variant regions are reportedly the target of nearly half of TCRs that are spike-specific.

Germline V gene lookup returns CDR1 SNHLY and CDR2 FYNNEI. V was pared by 8 bases and J by 4 bases, with 11 bases between. CDR3 size: 12 residues. The sequence was collected from an adult who received the AZD1222 COVID-19 vaccine. The specimen comprised peripheral blood, sampled 28 days after the second AZD1222 dose. The rearrangement links TRBV2 to TRBJ1-1, with D maybe TRBD1 (5 bases). This chain's CDR3 is CASAAGGTEAFF. The DNA of the CDR3 is TGTGCCAGCGCTGCGGGGGGCACTGAAGCTTTCTTT.